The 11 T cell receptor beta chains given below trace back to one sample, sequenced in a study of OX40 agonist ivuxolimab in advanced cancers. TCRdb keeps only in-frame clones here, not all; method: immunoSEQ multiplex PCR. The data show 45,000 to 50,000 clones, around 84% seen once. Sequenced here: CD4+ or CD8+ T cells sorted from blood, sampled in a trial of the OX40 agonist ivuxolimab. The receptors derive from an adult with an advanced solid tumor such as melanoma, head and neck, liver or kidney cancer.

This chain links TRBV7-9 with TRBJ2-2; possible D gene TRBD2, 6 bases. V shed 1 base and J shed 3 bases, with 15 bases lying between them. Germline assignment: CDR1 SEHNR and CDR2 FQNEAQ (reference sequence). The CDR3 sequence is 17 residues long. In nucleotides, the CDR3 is TGTGCCAGCAGCTTAGTCGGGGGTTCGTTCCACACCGGGGAGCTGTTTTTT. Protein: CASSLVGGSFHTGELFF.

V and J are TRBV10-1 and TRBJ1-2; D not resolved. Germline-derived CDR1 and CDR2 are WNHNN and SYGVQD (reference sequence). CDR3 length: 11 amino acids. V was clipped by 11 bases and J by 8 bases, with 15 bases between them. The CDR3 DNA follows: TGCGCCGGCTATGGACGGCCGGGCTACACCTTC. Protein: CAGYGRPGYTF.

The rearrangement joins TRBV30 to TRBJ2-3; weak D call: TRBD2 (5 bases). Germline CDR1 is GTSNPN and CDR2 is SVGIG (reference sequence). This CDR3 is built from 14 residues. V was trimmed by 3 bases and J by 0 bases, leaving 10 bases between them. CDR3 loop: CAWRLAYSTDTQYF. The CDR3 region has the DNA TGTGCCTGGAGATTAGCGTATAGCACAGATACGCAGTATTTT.

The CDR3 spells CASSMEREAYNEQFF. The CDR3 DNA reads as TGTGCCAGTAGTATGGAGAGAGAGGCCTACAATGAGCAGTTCTTC. This chain connects TRBV19 to TRBJ2-1, with D uncertain. Trimming pared 3 bases from V and 2 bases from J, leaving 11 bases between. This CDR3 has 15 amino acids. CDR1 LNHDA and CDR2 SQIVND come from the germline V gene (reference sequence).

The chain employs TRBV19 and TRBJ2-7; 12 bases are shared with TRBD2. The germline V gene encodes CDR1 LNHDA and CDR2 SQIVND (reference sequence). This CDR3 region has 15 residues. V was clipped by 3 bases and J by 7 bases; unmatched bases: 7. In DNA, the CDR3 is TGTGCCAGTAGTATCCTCCGGACTAGCGGGGAAGAGCAGTACTTC. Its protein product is CASSILRTSGEEQYF.

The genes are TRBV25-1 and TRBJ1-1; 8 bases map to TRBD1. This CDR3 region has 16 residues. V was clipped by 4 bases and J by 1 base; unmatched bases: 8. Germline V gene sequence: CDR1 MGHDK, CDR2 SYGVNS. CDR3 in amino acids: CASSVPVGQGNTEAFF. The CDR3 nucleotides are TGTGCCAGCAGTGTACCGGTTGGACAGGGGAACACTGAAGCTTTCTTT.

The CDR3: CASGPRGVAGITDTQYF. The DNA of the CDR3 is TGTGCTAGTGGTCCCCGAGGGGTAGCGGGGATCACAGATACGCAGTATTTT. The chain employs TRBV12-5 and TRBJ2-3, with 8 positions matching TRBD2. V gave up 5 bases and J gave up 2 bases; unmatched junction bases: 12. The CDR3 contains 17 residues. Germline V CDR1 and CDR2: LGHNT, FRNRAP.

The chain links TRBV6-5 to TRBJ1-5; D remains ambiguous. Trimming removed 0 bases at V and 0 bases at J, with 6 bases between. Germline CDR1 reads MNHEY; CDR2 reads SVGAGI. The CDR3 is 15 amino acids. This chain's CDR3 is CASSYSHDSNQPQHF. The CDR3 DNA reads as TGTGCCAGCAGTTACTCACATGATAGCAATCAGCCCCAGCATTTT.

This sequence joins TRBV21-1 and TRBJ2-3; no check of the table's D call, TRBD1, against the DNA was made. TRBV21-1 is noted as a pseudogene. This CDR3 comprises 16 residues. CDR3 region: CASSKEIGGYTDTQYF. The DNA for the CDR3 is TGTGCCAGCAGCAAAGAAATAGGGGGATACACAGATACGCAGTATTTT.

The CDR3 region has the DNA TGTGCCAGTAGTATCAGGGGCAAGACTGAAGCTTTCTTT. As protein: CASSIRGKTEAFF. V usage is TRBV19 and J usage is TRBJ1-1; tentatively, D is TRBD1 (6 bases). Germline V CDR1 and CDR2: LNHDA, SQIVND (reference sequence). V shed 3 bases and J shed 5 bases, with 10 bases lying between them. The CDR3 runs to 13 residues.

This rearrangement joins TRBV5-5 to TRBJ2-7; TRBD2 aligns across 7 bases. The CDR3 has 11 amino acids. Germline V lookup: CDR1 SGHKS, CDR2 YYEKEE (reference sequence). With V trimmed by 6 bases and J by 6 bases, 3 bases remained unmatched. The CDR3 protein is CASKRLAEQYF. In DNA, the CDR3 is TGTGCCAGCAAGAGACTAGCCGAGCAGTACTTC.